This T cell receptor beta chain was observed in a study of cytomegalovirus exposure and HLA in healthy donors (dated by TCRdb to the late 2010s). Turning to the overall study: According to an earlier analysis of 587 of the donors, about 179 million T cells yielded 117 million unique TCR beta sequences and around 300 Gb of sequence data. An early release that covered about 640 HLA-typed donors contained approximately 300 gigabases of sequencing data and 70 million to 100 million unique TCR sequences. The genetic ancestry cluster associated with self-reported Caucasian donors included around four fifths of the approximately 410 genotyped donors. The study aimed to test whether signatures of past pathogen exposure could be identified by cataloging public T cell receptors. Using immunosequencing, the study profiled T cell repertoires from 500 to 800 subjects and related those repertoires to cytomegalovirus serostatus. Along with the approximately 620-subject first cohort, a separate validation cohort of over 90 different subjects was used. The study combined high-throughput TCR immunosequencing, statistical association of individual TCRs with disease status, and machine learning to predict cytomegalovirus infection status. A later analysis re-analyzed previously published TCR beta repertoires from approximately 700 donors and added high-resolution HLA genotyping to study TCR occurrence patterns. In the later analysis, no new phenotypic data were used to find candidate immune exposures; instead, reliance was placed on TCR beta sequences and their occurrence across donors. An earlier analysis of several hundred of the donors used high-throughput TCR beta sequencing to judge whether each TCR beta V gene segment behaved as functional or pseudogenic. Donor age, sex, ethnicity and CMV serostatus were compiled together with the repertoire data. A later genetic analysis took genome-wide SNP genotypes for about 55% of the 666 donors and used that subset as a discovery cohort. All discovery cohort repertoires had been generated on a single sequencing platform. HLA typing covered class I and class II loci at four-digit resolution. Typing coverage varied by locus: roughly 629-640 donors for A, B, C, DRB1 and DQB1; about 520 for DQA1; approximately 610 for DPA1; around 490 for DPB1. Because of strong linkage in the cohort, roughly five DR-DQ haplotypes were treated as single units for association and clustering. Among a few hundred genotyped donors of the cohort, an average of 235,054 unique TCR beta nucleotide sequences were sequenced per donor, about a sixth of them non-productive.

Points the paper makes about the study in general: According to a later analysis, parvovirus B19, influenza, CMV and Epstein-Barr virus appeared linked to several top co-occurrence clusters. A later analysis associated 16,951 TCR beta sequences with specific HLA alleles at a false discovery rate of 0.05. Broadly in line with IMGT annotations, most TCR beta V segments showed up in productive rearrangements about 90% or about 30% of the time in an earlier analysis of a few hundred of the donors. Only TCR beta chains were sequenced in this cohort, and the absence of alpha or paired-chain data limited detectable features. A further reported finding was that TCR beta sequences accurately predicted the HLA-A and HLA-B alleles for most subjects in the first cohort. In a later genetic analysis, fewer N-insertions in productive TCRs were reported among donors in an Asian-associated ancestry cluster than the roughly 700-donor mean. Most TCR sequences were seen in very few donors, while some public TCRs were found in many individuals. Immune exposure information for the cohort was limited to CMV serostatus. In a later analysis, most CMV-associated TCR beta chains were found to appear HLA-restricted, with HLA associations seemingly driven largely by CMV exposure. According to the authors, the approach could potentially be generalized to other disease states and immunological phenotypes. Sequencing depth was assumed to be roughly uniform across donors in the presence/absence analyses, though that assumption may not hold. According to a later analysis, TCR association rates differed among HLA loci, with DRB1 alleles showing the most associated TCRs and HLA-C alleles showing the fewest. The study gave a list of about 170 TCR beta chains associated with cytomegalovirus. When HLA alleles, especially DR and DQ, strongly co-occurred, attributing TCR associations to individual alleles was difficult. The classifier was reported to diagnose cytomegalovirus status with high specificity and sensitivity in both the original and validation cohorts. A cluster of highly shared sequence variants was judged likely to represent a technical artifact of the sequencing pipeline. In vitro tests confirmed that a few of the cytomegalovirus-associated TCR beta chains recognize cytomegalovirus antigens. Because HLA typing was missing for some donors at each locus, association tests included only the typed subset. In a later genetic analysis, a missense DCLRE1C variant was associated with V-gene and J-gene trimming of TCR beta chains, and the association was replicated in an independent cohort. In a later analysis, HLA-associated TCR beta chains were found to be more clonally expanded and to have lower generation probabilities than equally common non-associated chains. Because the 87-base-pair reads could not distinguish some IMGT-functional V segments, including TRBV6-2 and TRBV6-3, those segments were excluded. The earlier analysis of 450 to 700 of the donors excluded some 15 rarely observed V segments, including chromosome 9 orphons, because counts were too low. Correlated functional status among segregating V segments might be attributable to linkage disequilibrium, but an unknown experimental factor could not be ruled out.

Library preparation employed the immunoSEQ multiplex PCR assay. For the multiplex PCR, a mixture combining 60 forward primers for TCR Vbeta segments and 13 reverse primers for TCR Jbeta segments was used. A multiplex PCR assay on genomic DNA amplified the CDR3 region of rearranged TCR beta genes. On the Illumina HiSeq System, the amplified TCR beta libraries were sequenced as 87-base-pair reads. From the authors' description of their analysis: A later analysis counted about 82 million unique TCR beta chains across the 666 repertoires, and some 11 million of these chains were shared by at least two donors. A nearest-neighbor algorithm error-corrected the raw reads and collapsed the reads into unique sequences, merging closely related sequences to remove PCR and sequencing errors. V, D and J gene segments were assigned by aligning CDR3 sequences to IMGT reference sequences. For a sequence to be retained, a match of at least six nucleotides was required to both a V gene segment and a J gene segment. A rearrangement counted as productive if the CDR3 had no stop codons and remained in frame with V and J, and every other rearrangement counted as non-productive. Following IMGT convention, CDR3 was defined as the stretch from the second conserved V-encoded cysteine up to the conserved J-encoded phenylalanine. The earlier analysis of more than 450 of the donors excluded sequences that lacked an unambiguous match to a single V gene segment. In an earlier analysis of 587 of the donors, V segments were called functional above 56.7% productive rearrangements and were called segregating when the between-donor standard deviation exceeded 5%. A statistical classification framework was built to diagnose cytomegalovirus status from the catalog of TCR beta chain sequences. In a later analysis, TCR nucleotide sequences were compared against IMGT/GENE-DB human TR gene sequences so that V and J genes could be assigned. In a later analysis, CDR3 sequences and most-parsimonious VDJ recombination scenarios were assigned using the TCRdist pipeline. In a later analysis, each TCR beta chain was defined by its CDR3 amino acid sequence together with its V-gene family, and reads without a unique V-gene family were excluded. To address suspected cross-contamination and a sequencing artifact, a later analysis removed a few hundred highly shared, low-generation-probability nucleotide sequences. In a later analysis, a clonal expansion index was calculated for each public chain from normalized within-repertoire ranks of inferred template counts. In a later analysis, generation probabilities were computed with a VDJ recombination model fitted to out-of-frame rearrangements, and the resulting probabilities were checked against IGoR. Hypergeometric tests were used in a later analysis to score TCR-TCR, TCR-HLA and TCR-CMV co-occurrence, with a repertoire-size bias correction applied to the TCR pairs. To estimate false discovery rates, a later analysis permuted the HLA or CMV assignments 20 times. In a later analysis, co-occurring TCRs were grouped using DBSCAN, with TCRdist sequence similarity added in when clustering inside HLA-allele-positive subsets. For co-occurrence clustering, repertoires with fewer than 30,000 or more than 120,000 public chains were excluded, along with five or six repertoires with anomalous nucleotide sharing. Sourced from immuneACCESS, this table was stored by TCRdb with only in-frame sequences that have V and J called. A share of the clones is absent; for the studies checked, an unresolved V gene accounts for under half, and the remainder has no known explanation. D and trimming come from the DNA, and the V and J calls and clone size come from that table. The sample yields approximately 100,000 clones; more than 60% were counted once. Around 6.4% of the sample comes from the top ten.

The cohort was made up of approximately 670 healthy bone marrow donors. At the time of sampling, all cohort members were nominally healthy, though unrecorded immune exposures were likely present. The donor was CMV seropositive and was included in the group of around 300 seropositive cohort members. A peripheral blood sample was collected from each donor, and TCR beta sequencing was performed on peripheral blood mononuclear cells. The Qiagen DNeasy Blood Extraction Kit was used to extract genomic DNA from the blood cell samples. Note on this clone: Its cognate antigen has yet to be identified. No quality values exist for individual bases; no much larger clone is one base distant.

The CDR3 runs 13 amino acids, cysteine and phenylalanine included. The retained sequence is limited to the CDR3, 39 bases, with the frame set at the first base. Compared with germline, V lacks 6 bases and J lacks 1 base; bases without a gene match: 0. CDR1 and CDR2 (LNHDA, SQIVND) derive from the germline V gene (reference sequence). Specimen: PBMCs. Rearrangement joined TRBV19 to TRBJ1-1, and TRBD1 aligns with 9 junction nucleotides. This TCR was sampled from a woman between 45 and 65 years old in good health and CMV-seropositive. The CDR3 loop reads CASRDRGNTEAFF. The sequenced DNA is TGTGCCAGTAGGGACAGGGGGAACACTGAAGCTTTCTTT. Where the CDR3 stops, the reference TRBV19 and TRBJ1-1 genes take over; the full variable domain is DGGITQSPKYLFRKEGQNVTLSCEQNLNHDAMYWYRQDPGQGLRLIYYSQIVNDFQKGDIAEGYSVSREKKESFPLTVTSAQKNPTAFYLCASRDRGNTEAFFGQGTRLTVV.